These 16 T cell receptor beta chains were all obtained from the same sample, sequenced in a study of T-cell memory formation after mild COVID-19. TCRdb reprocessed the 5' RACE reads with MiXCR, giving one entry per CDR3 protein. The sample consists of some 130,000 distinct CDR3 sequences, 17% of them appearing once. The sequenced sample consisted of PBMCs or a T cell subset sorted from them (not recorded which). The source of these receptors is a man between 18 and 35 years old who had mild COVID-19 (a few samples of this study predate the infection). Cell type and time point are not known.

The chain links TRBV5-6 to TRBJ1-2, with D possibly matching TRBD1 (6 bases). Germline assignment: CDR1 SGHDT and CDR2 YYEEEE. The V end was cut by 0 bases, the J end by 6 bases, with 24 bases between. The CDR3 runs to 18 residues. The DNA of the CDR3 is TGTGCCAGCAGCTTGGTTGATTTGCCAGGGGAAGTGCTCGATGGCTACACCTTC. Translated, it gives CASSLVDLPGEVLDGYTF.

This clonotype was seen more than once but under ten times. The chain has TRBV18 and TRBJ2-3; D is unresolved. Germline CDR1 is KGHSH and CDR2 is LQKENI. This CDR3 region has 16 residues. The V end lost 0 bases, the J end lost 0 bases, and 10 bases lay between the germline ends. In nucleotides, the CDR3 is TGTGCCAGCTCACCACCTAGGATTTTTAGCACAGATACGCAGTATTTT. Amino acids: CASSPPRIFSTDTQYF.

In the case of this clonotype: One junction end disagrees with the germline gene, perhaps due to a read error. The chain's CDR3 is CASRLGGPYGQYF. The CDR3, as DNA: TGTGCCAGCAGGCTCGGGGGGCCCTACGGGCAGTACTTC. The chain couples TRBV6-5 to TRBJ2-7, with D possibly matching TRBD2 (7 bases). CDR1 and CDR2 (germline): MNHEY, SVGAGI. This CDR3 contains 13 residues.

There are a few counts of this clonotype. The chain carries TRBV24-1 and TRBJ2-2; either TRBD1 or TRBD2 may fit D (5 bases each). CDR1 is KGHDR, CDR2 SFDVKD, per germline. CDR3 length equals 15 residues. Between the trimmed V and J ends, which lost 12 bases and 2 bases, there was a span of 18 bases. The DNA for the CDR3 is TGTGCCTCGGCCTTTAGGGGAGCTAACACCGGGGAGCTGTTTTTT. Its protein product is CASAFRGANTGELFF.

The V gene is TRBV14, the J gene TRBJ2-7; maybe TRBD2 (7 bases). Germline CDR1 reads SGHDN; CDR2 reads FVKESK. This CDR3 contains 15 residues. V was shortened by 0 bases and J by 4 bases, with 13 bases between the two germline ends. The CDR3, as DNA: TGTGCCAGCAGCCAAGATCTGGGGGGGCAGTACGAGCAGTACTTC. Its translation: CASSQDLGGQYEQYF.

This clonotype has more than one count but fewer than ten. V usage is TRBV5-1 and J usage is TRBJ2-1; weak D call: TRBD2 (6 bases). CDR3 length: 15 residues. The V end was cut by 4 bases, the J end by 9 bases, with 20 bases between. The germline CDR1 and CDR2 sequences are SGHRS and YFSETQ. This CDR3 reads CASSPDAGQVVEQFF. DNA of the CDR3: TGCGCCAGCAGCCCGGACGCGGGGCAGGTGGTTGAGCAGTTCTTC.

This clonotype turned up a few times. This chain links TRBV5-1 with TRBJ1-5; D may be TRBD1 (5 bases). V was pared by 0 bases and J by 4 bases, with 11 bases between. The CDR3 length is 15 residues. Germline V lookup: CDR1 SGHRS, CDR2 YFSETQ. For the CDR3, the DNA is TGCGCCAGCAGCTTGGGGCAGGGTTCGAATCAGCCCCAGCATTTT. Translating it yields CASSLGQGSNQPQHF.

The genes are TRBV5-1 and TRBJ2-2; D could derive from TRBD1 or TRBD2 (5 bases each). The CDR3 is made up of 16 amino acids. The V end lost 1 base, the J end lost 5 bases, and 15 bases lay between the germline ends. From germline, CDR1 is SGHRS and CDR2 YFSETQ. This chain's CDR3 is CASSLLGTEKTGELFF. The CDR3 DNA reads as TGCGCCAGCAGCTTGTTGGGGACCGAGAAAACCGGGGAGCTGTTTTTT.

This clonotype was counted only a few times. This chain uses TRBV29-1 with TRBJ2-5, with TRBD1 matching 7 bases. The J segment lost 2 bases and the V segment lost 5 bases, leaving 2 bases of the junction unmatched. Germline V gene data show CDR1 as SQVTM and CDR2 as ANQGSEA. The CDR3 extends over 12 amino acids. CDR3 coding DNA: TGCAGCGTTAGGGGGCCTCAAGAGACCCAGTACTTC. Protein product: CSVRGPQETQYF.

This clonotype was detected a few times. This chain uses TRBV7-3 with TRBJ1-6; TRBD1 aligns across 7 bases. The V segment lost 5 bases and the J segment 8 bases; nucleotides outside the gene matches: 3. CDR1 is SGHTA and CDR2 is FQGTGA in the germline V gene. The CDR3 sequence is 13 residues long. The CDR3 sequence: CASSVDRDSPLHF. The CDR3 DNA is TGTGCCAGCAGCGTAGACAGGGATTCACCCCTCCACTTT.

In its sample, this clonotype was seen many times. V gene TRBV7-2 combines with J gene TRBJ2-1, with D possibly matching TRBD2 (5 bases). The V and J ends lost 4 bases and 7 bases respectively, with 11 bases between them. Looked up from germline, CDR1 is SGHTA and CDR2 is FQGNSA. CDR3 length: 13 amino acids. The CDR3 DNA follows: TGTGCCAGCAGCTCCTCTAGCTGGAATGAGCAGTTCTTC. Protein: CASSSSSWNEQFF.

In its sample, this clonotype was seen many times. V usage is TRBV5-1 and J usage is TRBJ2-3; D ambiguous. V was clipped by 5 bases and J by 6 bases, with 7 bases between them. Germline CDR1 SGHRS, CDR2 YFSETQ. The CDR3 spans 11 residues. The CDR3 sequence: CASRNSDTQYF. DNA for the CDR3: TGCGCCAGCAGAAATTCGGATACGCAGTATTTT.

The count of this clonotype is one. In nucleotides, the CDR3 is TGTGCCAGCAGTTACGGGGGGCGTCCCCTCCACTTT. This encodes CASSYGGRPLHF. The chain has TRBV27 and TRBJ1-6, with TRBD1 as a possible D gene (6 bases). CDR1 and CDR2 (germline): MNHEY, SMNVEV (reference sequence). Trimming removed 4 bases at V and 13 bases at J, with 11 bases between. This CDR3 is built from 12 residues.

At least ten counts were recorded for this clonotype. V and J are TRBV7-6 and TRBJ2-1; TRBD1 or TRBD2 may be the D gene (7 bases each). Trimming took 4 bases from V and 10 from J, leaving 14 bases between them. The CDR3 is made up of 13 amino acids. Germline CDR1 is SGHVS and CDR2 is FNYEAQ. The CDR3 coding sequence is TGTGCCAGCAGCTCACTAGCGACAGGGGAGCAGTTCTTC. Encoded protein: CASSSLATGEQFF.

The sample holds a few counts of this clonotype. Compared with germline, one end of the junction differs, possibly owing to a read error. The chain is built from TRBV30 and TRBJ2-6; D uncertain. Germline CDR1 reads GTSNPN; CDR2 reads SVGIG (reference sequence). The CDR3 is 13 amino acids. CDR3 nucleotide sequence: TGTGCCTGGAGTGTACGTGGGGTCAACGTCCTGACTTTC. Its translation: CAWSVRGVNVLTF.

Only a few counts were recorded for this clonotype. The CDR3, as DNA: TGCAGTGCTAACAAAGAGGGCCTCCGTACGTACGAGCAGTACGTC. Its protein product is CSANKEGLRTYEQYV. The chain joins TRBV20-1 to TRBJ2-7; D is possibly TRBD2 (5 bases). Trimming removed 4 bases at V and 4 bases at J, with 20 bases between. Per germline, CDR1 DFQATT and CDR2 SNEGSKA (reference sequence). The CDR3 has 15 residues.